These T cell receptor beta chains were read from a single sample in a study of prognosis after radiotherapy for stage I lung cancer. TCRdb reanalysed the multiplex PCR reads using MiXCR and keeps one entry per CDR3 protein. Here the sample spans 9,500 to 13,000 distinct CDR3 sequences, about 54% being singletons. Sequenced material: PBMCs, taken before or after stereotactic body radiation therapy (not recorded which). These receptors were collected from a donor over 45 with non-small cell lung cancer. The CDR3 runs from the conserved cysteine through the conserved F or W. A D gene is named only where the DNA matches it firmly. Not all rows give a size; the values are once, few, many and, for expanded clones, a class.

size: -
D: TRBD1
V: TRBV5-1
J: TRBJ1-4
DNA: TGCGCCAGCCGACCCCGGGACAGGGTGCATGAAAAACTGTTTTTT
CDR3: CASRPRDRVHEKLFF

size: medium-sized
D: -
V: TRBV3-1
J: TRBJ1-2
DNA: TGTGCCAGCAGCCAAGACTGGGTTAGCGGCTATGGCTACACCTTC
CDR3: CASSQDWVSGYGYTF

size: medium-sized
D: -
V: TRBV5-1
J: TRBJ2-1
DNA: TGCGCCAGCAGCTTGAACAGGGACGGGGCTGTTCCGAATGAGCAGTTCTTC
CDR3: CASSLNRDGAVPNEQFF

size: many
D: -
V: TRBV6-1
J: TRBJ1-4
DNA: TGTGCCAGCAGATCGGGGGACACTAATGAAAAACTGTTTTTT
CDR3: CASRSGDTNEKLFF

size: many
D: TRBD1
V: TRBV10-3
J: TRBJ1-2
DNA: TGTGCCATCAGTGAGTCTTGGACAGGGGGCCAGGGCTATGGCTACACCTTC
CDR3: CAISESWTGGQGYGYTF

size: medium-sized
D: -
V: TRBV2
J: TRBJ1-2
DNA: TGTGCCAGCAGTGACGGGTATGGCTACACCTTC
CDR3: CASSDGYGYTF

size: -
D: -
V: TRBV24-1
J: TRBJ1-2
DNA: TGTGCCACCAGTGATTATGAATGGGTTGGCTACACCTTC
CDR3: CATSDYEWVGYTF

size: many
D: TRBD2
V: TRBV5-1
J: TRBJ2-6
DNA: TGCGCCAGCAGCTTGGTCCCTAGCGGGGGGGTGCTGGGGGCCAACGTCCTGACTTTC
CDR3: CASSLVPSGGVLGANVLTF

size: -
D: TRBD1
V: TRBV9
J: TRBJ2-1
DNA: TGTGCCAGCAGCGCCGGGACAGGTTGGGATGAGCAGTTCTTC
CDR3: CASSAGTGWDEQFF

size: -
D: -
V: TRBV6-5
J: TRBJ1-1
DNA: TGTGCCAGCAGTTACTCTTCAGGGTGGGACCATGACGGGACTGAAGCTTTCTTT
CDR3: CASSYSSGWDHDGTEAFF

size: medium-sized
D: -
V: TRBV27
J: TRBJ2-1
DNA: TGTGCCAGCAGTTTAAGCGGAGTTGAGCAGTTCTTC
CDR3: CASSLSGVEQFF

size: -
D: -
V: TRBV3-1
J: TRBJ1-2
DNA: TGTGCCAGCAGCCCCCCTAAGGTCGGGGTCCCCCATACTGGCTACACCTTC
CDR3: CASSPPKVGVPHTGYTF

size: medium-sized
D: -
V: TRBV12-3/TRBV12-4
J: TRBJ2-3
DNA: TGTGCCAGCAGTTTAGCCTGGGCGGGCACAGATACGCAGTATTTT
CDR3: CASSLAWAGTDTQYF

size: medium-sized
D: -
V: TRBV11-3
J: TRBJ2-6
DNA: TGTGCCAGCAGCCCTTCCCCGAGCTCTGGGGCCAACGTCCTGACTTTC
CDR3: CASSPSPSSGANVLTF

size: -
D: -
V: TRBV24-1
J: TRBJ1-2
DNA: TGTGCCACCATATATCCTAACTATGGCTACACCTTC
CDR3: CATIYPNYGYTF

size: -
D: -
V: TRBV7-9
J: TRBJ2-7
DNA: TGTGCCAGCAGCCCTCCGGGGGCCGCCTACGAGCAGTACTTC
CDR3: CASSPPGAAYEQYF

size: -
D: TRBD1
V: TRBV4-3
J: TRBJ1-1
DNA: TGCGCCAGCAGCCAAAGAGGACAGGTGAACACTGAAGCTTTCTTT
CDR3: CASSQRGQVNTEAFF

size: -
D: -
V: TRBV7-6
J: TRBJ1-6
DNA: TGCGCCAGCAGCTTAGCTCCAGGGCGGTATTCACCCCTCCACTTT
CDR3: CASSLAPGRYSPLHF

size: medium-sized
D: TRBD1
V: TRBV27
J: TRBJ1-6
DNA: TGTGCCAGCAGTCCGGGACAGACGAATAATTCACCCCTCCACTTT
CDR3: CASSPGQTNNSPLHF

size: -
D: TRBD1
V: TRBV28
J: TRBJ2-2
DNA: TGTGCCAGCAGTTTGACAGGGTTGAGCCCCGGGGAGCTGTTTTTT
CDR3: CASSLTGLSPGELFF

size: -
D: -
V: TRBV20-1
J: TRBJ1-2
DNA: TGCAGTGCGGAAACAGACAGCTATGGCTACACCTTC
CDR3: CSAETDSYGYTF

size: -
D: TRBD1
V: TRBV30
J: TRBJ1-1
DNA: TGTGCCCGGAGCCCAAACAGGGGTAGATACACTGAAGCTTTCTTT
CDR3: CARSPNRGRYTEAFF

size: medium-sized
D: -
V: TRBV20-1
J: TRBJ2-7
DNA: TGCAGTGCTAGCTGGGACTACGAGCAGTACTTC
CDR3: CSASWDYEQYF

size: -
D: TRBD2
V: TRBV2
J: TRBJ2-3
DNA: TGTGCCAGCAGACCGGGACTAGCAGTATCAGATACGCAGTATTTT
CDR3: CASRPGLAVSDTQYF

size: once
D: -
V: TRBV6-5
J: TRBJ1-1
DNA: TGTGCCAGCAGTTATGACCGTTCATTCGAAGCTTTCTTT
CDR3: CASSYDRSFEAFF

size: medium-sized
D: TRBD2
V: TRBV28
J: TRBJ2-7
DNA: TGTGCCAGCAGTTTACAAACTCGACTAGCGGACTACGAGCAGTACTTC
CDR3: CASSLQTRLADYEQYF

size: many
D: -
V: TRBV3-1
J: TRBJ1-2
DNA: TGTGCCAGCAGCCAAGACGGAACCGACTTCCATGGCTACACCTTC
CDR3: CASSQDGTDFHGYTF

size: many
D: -
V: TRBV5-4
J: TRBJ2-2
DNA: TGTGCCAGCAGCTCCACCGGGGAGCTGTTTTTT
CDR3: CASSSTGELFF

size: -
D: -
V: TRBV2
J: TRBJ1-2
DNA: TGTGCCAGCAAGACAGACCGATCTAACTATGGCTACACCTTC
CDR3: CASKTDRSNYGYTF

size: -
D: -
V: TRBV11-2
J: TRBJ2-1
DNA: TGTGCCAGCAGCCCAGGCGGGTTGGGCTACAATGAGCAGTTCTTC
CDR3: CASSPGGLGYNEQFF

size: once
D: -
V: TRBV6-1
J: TRBJ1-2
DNA: TGTGCCAGCAGTATGCACGGGGACGTTTGCTACACCTTC
CDR3: CASSMHGDVCYTF

size: many
D: -
V: TRBV5-4
J: TRBJ1-2
DNA: TGTGCCAGCAGCTTACCCGACAGCTATGGCTACACCTTC
CDR3: CASSLPDSYGYTF

size: medium-sized
D: -
V: TRBV15
J: TRBJ2-3
DNA: TGTGCCACCAGCAGAGATCAGTTGGGAGATACGCAGTATTTT
CDR3: CATSRDQLGDTQYF

size: -
D: -
V: TRBV7-6
J: TRBJ1-1
DNA: TGTGCCAGCAGCTCGTTTGGGCCAGACGAGGGGTGGGCTTTCTTT
CDR3: CASSSFGPDEGWAFF

size: -
D: -
V: TRBV6-9
J: TRBJ2-3
DNA: TGTGCCAGCAGCTATTTGGAGGGCCGGGGCACAGATACGCAGTATTTT
CDR3: CASSYLEGRGTDTQYF

size: -
D: -
V: TRBV6-2/TRBV6-3
J: TRBJ1-5
DNA: TGTGCCAGCAGTAGATATAATAGCAATCAGCCCCAGCATTTT
CDR3: CASSRYNSNQPQHF

size: -
D: -
V: TRBV7-2
J: TRBJ2-7
DNA: TGTGCCAACAGCGTTGCAGGGAAAGCTCCCCCTCAGTACTTC
CDR3: CANSVAGKAPPQYF